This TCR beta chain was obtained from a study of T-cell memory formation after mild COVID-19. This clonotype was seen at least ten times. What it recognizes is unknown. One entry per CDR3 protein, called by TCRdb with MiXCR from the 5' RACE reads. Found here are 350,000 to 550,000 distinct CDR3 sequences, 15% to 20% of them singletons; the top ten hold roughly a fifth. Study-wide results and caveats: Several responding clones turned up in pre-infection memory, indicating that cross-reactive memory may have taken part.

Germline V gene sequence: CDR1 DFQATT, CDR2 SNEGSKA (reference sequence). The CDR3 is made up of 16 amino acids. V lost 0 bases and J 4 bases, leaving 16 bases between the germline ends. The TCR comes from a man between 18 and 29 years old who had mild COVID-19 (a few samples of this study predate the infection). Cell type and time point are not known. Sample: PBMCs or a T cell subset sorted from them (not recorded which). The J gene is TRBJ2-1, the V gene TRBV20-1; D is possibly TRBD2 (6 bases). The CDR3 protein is CSARDYKRATYNEQFF. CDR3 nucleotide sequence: TGCAGTGCTAGAGATTATAAGCGGGCTACTTACAATGAGCAGTTCTTC.